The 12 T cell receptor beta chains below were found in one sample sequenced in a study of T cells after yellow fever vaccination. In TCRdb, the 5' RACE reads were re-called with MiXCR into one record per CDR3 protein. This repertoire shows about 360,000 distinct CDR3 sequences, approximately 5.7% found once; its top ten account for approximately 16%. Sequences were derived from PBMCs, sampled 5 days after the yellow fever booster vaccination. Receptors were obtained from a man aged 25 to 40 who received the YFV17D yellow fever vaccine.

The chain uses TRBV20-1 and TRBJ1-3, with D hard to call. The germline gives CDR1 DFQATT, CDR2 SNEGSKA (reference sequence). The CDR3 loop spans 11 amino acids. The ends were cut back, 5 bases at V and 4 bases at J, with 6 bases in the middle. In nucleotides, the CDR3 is TGCAGTGCTCTAATGGGAAACACCATATATTTT. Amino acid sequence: CSALMGNTIYF.

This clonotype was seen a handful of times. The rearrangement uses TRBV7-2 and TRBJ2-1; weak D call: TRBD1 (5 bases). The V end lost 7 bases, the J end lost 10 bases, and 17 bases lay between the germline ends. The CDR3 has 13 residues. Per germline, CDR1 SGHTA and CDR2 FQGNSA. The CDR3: CASTDTIYGEQFF. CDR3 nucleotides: TGTGCCAGCACGGACACAATATACGGCGAGCAGTTCTTC.

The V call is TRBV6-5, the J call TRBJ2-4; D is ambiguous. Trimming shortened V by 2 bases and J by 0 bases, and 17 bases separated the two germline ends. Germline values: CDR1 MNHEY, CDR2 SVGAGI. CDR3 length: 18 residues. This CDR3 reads CASSYGQELLLAKNIQYF. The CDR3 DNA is TGTGCCAGCAGTTACGGGCAGGAACTCCTTCTAGCCAAAAACATTCAGTACTTC.

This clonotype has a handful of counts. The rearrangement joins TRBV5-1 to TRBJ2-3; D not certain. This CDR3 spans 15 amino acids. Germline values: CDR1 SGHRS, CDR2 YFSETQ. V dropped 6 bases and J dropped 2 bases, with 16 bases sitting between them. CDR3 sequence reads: CASTTSGPYTDTQYF. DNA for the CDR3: TGCGCCAGCACCACCTCCGGGCCCTACACAGATACGCAGTATTTT.

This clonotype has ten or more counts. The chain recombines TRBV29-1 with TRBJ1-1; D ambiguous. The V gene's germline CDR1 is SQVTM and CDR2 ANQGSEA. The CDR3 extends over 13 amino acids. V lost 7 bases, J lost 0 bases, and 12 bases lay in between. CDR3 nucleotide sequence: TGCAGCGCCGAGGTCAGTTTGAACACTGAAGCTTTCTTT. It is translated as CSAEVSLNTEAFF.

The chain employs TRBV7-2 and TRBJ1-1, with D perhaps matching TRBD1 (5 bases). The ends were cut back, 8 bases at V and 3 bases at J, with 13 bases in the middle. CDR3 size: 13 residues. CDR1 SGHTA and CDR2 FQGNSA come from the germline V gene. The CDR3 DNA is TGTGCCAGCTCCGGTAGGGGCGACACTGAAGCTTTCTTT. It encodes CASSGRGDTEAFF.

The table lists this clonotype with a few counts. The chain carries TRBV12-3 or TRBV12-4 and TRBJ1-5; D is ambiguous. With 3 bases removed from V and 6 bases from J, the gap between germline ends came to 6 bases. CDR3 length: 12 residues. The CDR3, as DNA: TGTGCCAGCAGTTTCTCACGTCAGCCCCAGCATTTT. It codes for CASSFSRQPQHF.

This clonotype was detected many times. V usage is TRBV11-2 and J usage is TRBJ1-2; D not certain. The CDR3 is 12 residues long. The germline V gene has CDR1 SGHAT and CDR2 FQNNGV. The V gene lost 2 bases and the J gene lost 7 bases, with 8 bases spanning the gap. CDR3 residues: CASSLSGFGYTF. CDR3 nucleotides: TGTGCCAGCAGCTTAAGTGGGTTTGGCTACACCTTC.

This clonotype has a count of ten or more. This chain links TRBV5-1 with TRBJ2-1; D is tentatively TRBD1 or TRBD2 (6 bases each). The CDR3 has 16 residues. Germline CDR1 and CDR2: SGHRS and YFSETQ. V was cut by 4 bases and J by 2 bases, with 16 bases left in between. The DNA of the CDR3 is TGCGCCAGCAGCCAACAGGGACTTCCTACCTACAATGAGCAGTTCTTC. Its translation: CASSQQGLPTYNEQFF.

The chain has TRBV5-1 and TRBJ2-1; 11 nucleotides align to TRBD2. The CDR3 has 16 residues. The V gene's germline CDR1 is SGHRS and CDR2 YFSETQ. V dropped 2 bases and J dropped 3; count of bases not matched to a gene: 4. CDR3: CASSFPGTSGYNEQFF. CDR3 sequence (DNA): TGCGCCAGCAGCTTCCCCGGGACTAGCGGCTACAATGAGCAGTTCTTC. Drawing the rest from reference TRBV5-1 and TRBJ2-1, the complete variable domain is KAGVTQTPRYLIKTRGQQVTLSCSPISGHRSVSWYQQTPGQGLQFLFEYFSETQRNKGNFPGRFSGRQFSNSRSEMNVSTLELGDSALYLCASSFPGTSGYNEQFFGPGTRLTVL.

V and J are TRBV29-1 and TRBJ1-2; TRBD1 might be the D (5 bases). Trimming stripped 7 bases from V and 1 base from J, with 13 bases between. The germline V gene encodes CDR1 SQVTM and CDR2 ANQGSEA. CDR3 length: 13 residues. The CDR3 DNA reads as TGCAGCGCCGACGGGGCGAATAACTATGGCTACACCTTC. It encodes CSADGANNYGYTF.

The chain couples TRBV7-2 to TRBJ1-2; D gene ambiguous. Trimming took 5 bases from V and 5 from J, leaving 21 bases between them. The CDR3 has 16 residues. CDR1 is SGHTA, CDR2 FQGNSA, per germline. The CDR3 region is CASSLVLSSFWYGYTF. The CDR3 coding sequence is TGTGCCAGCAGCCTCGTCCTCAGTAGCTTTTGGTATGGCTACACCTTC. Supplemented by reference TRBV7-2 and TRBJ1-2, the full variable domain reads GAGVSQSPSNKVTEKGKDVELRCDPISGHTALYWYRQSLGQGLEFLIYFQGNSAPDKSGLPSDRFSAERTGGSVSTLTIQRTQQEDSAVYLCASSLVLSSFWYGYTFGSGTRLTVV.